One and the same sample provided the 6 T cell receptor beta chains below, sequenced in a study of neurological immune-mediated disorders. TCRdb called the 5' RACE reads again in MiXCR, with one record for every CDR3 protein. The sample records about 60,000 distinct CDR3 sequences, 3% to 4% being singletons. The source material was PBMCs. All receptors come from a woman aged 60-75 years with multiple sclerosis.

This clonotype was recorded many times. J is TRBJ2-5 and V is TRBV15; TRBD1 or TRBD2 may be the D gene (5 bases each). Germline lookup yields CDR1 LNHNV and CDR2 YYDKDF (reference sequence). The CDR3 spans 17 residues. V was pared by 0 bases and J by 5 bases, with 19 bases between. The CDR3 spells CATSRDNGFRGEETQYF. CDR3 in DNA: TGTGCCACCAGCAGAGATAACGGGTTCCGAGGGGAGGAGACCCAGTACTTC.

Many counts were recorded for this clonotype. The rearrangement joins TRBV20-1 to TRBJ2-7; maybe TRBD1 (5 bases). CDR1 and CDR2 from the germline V gene are DFQATT and SNEGSKA (reference sequence). This CDR3 is 14 amino acids long. Trimming cost V 2 bases and J 6 bases, with 17 bases left between them. CDR3 loop: CSARFAGPGFEQYF. DNA of the CDR3: TGCAGTGCTAGATTTGCAGGGCCCGGATTCGAGCAGTACTTC.

This clonotype was seen many times. This chain uses TRBV5-1 with TRBJ2-7; D assignment may be TRBD1 or TRBD2 (6 bases each). CDR1 and CDR2 from the germline V gene are SGHRS and YFSETQ. V lost 0 bases to trimming and J lost 6 bases, with 10 bases between them. The CDR3 extends over 13 amino acids. CDR3 bases: TGCGCCAGCAGCTTGGTCAGGGGAGGCGAGCAGTACTTC. Its translation: CASSLVRGGEQYF.

This clonotype was seen at least ten times. The V and J genes are TRBV12-3 or TRBV12-4 and TRBJ1-5; D remains unclear. V was clipped by 6 bases and J by 6 bases, with 12 bases between them. This CDR3 has 13 amino acids. The CDR3 bases are TGTGCCAGCAGCGGGAGGGCCGGTCAGCCCCAGCATTTT. It specifies CASSGRAGQPQHF.

This clonotype was detected many times. The chain carries TRBV5-1 and TRBJ1-2, with 7 positions matching TRBD1. The V gene end was trimmed by 4 bases and the J gene end by 4 bases; junction bases not matched to a gene: 10. The length of the CDR3 is 15 residues. Germline CDR1 reads SGHRS; CDR2 reads YFSETQ. This CDR3 is CASSPRTGFSYGYTF. CDR3 nucleotides: TGCGCCAGCAGCCCCCGGACAGGTTTCAGCTATGGCTACACCTTC.

This clonotype was seen repeatedly, ten times or more. The rearrangement joins TRBV10-3 to TRBJ2-1, with 8 bases matching TRBD2. Germline V gives CDR1 ENHRY, CDR2 SYGVKD. The CDR3 runs to 15 residues. V lost 6 bases, J lost 0 bases, and 4 bases stayed unmatched. The CDR3 nucleotides are TGTGCCATCAGGGCAACTAGCGGCTCCTACAATGAGCAGTTCTTC. As protein: CAIRATSGSYNEQFF.